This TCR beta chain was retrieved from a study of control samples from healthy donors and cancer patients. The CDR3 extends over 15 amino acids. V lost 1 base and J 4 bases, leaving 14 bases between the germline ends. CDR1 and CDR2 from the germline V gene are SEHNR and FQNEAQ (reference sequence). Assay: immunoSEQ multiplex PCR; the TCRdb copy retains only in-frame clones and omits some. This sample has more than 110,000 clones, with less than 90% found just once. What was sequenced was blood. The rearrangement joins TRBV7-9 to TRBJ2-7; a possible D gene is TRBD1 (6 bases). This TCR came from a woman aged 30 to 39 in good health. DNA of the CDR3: TGTGCCAGCAGCTTAGGCCCGAACAGGGAGTACGAGCAGTACTTC. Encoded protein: CASSLGPNREYEQYF. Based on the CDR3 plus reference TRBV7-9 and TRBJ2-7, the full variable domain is DTGVSQNPRHKITKRGQNVTFRCDPISEHNRLYWYRQTLGQGPEFLTYFQNEAQLEKSRLLSDRFSAERPKGSFSTLEIQRTEQGDSAMYLCASSLGPNREYEQYFGPGTRLTVT.